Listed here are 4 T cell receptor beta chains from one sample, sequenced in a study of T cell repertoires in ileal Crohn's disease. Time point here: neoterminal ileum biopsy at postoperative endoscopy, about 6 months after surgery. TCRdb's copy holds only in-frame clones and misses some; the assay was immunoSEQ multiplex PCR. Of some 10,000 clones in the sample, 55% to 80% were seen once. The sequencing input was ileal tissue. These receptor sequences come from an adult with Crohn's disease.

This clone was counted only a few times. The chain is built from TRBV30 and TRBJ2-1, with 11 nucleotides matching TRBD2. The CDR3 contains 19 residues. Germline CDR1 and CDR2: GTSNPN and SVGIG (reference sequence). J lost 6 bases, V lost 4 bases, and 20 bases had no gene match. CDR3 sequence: CAWKPMTSGVRFFGNEQFF. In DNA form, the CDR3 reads TGTGCCTGGAAACCGATGACTAGCGGGGTGAGGTTTTTCGGCAATGAGCAGTTCTTC.

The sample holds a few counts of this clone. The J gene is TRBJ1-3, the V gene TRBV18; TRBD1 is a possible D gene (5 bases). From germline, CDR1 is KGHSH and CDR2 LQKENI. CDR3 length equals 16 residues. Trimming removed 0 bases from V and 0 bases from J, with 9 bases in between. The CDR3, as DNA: TGTGCCAGCTCACCACCGGGGGGACTCTCTGGAAACACCATATATTTT. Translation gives CASSPPGGLSGNTIYF.

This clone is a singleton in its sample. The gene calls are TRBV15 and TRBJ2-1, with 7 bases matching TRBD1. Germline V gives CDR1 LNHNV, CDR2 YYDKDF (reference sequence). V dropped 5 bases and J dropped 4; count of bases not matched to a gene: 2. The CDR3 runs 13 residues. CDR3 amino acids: CATSWGQYNEQFF. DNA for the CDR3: TGTGCCACCAGCTGGGGACAGTACAATGAGCAGTTCTTC.

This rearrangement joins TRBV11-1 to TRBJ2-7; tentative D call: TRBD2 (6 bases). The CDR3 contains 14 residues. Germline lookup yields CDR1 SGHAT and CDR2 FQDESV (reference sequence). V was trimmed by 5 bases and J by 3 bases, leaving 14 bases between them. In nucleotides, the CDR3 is TGTGCCAGCAGCATATCAGGGAGGAGCTACGAGCAGTACTTC. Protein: CASSISGRSYEQYF.